This T cell receptor (beta chain) derives from a study of technical replicates of blood from a handful of donors. Deletions cut 4 bases from V and 0 bases from J, with 7 bases between. This CDR3 comprises 13 residues. CDR1 is SNHLY, CDR2 FYNNEI, per germline. The assay was immunoSEQ multiplex PCR, and TCRdb's table has in-frame clones only and misses some. The top ten hold 0.34% of the sample, which has around 93,000 clones, approximately 95% seen once. Material: T cells isolated from PBMCs. V is TRBV2 and J is TRBJ2-7; maybe TRBD1 (5 bases). The TCR was taken from a human donor in good health. The CDR3 here is CASSVTASYEQYF. Here the CDR3 DNA reads TGTGCCAGCAGTGTGACAGCCTCCTACGAGCAGTACTTC.